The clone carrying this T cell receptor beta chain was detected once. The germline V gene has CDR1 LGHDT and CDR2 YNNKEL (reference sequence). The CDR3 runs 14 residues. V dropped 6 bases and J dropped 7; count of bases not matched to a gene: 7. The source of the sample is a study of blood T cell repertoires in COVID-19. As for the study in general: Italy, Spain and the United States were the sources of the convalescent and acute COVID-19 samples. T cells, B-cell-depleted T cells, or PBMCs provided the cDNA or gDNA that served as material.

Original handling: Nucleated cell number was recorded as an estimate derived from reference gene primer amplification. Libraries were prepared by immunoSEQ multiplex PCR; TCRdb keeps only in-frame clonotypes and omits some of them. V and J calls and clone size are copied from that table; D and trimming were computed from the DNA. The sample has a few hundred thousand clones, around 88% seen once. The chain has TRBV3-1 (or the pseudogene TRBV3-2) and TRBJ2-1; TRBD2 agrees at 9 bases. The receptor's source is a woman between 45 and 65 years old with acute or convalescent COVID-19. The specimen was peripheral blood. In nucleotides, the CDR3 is TGTGCCAGCAGAAGGACTAGCGATAGGAATGAGCAGTTCTTC. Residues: CASRRTSDRNEQFF.